What follows is one T cell receptor (beta chain) and its context. Antigen specificity is unknown. This sample stems from a study of cytotoxic CD8 clonotypes in ibrutinib-treated CLL. Study at large: By median around 66 months, roughly twelve had progressed and approximately 15 stayed remitted; responses had been 2 complete and approximately 24 partial. Study-wide results and limits: Clonality (at baseline) was higher than in age-matched healthy donors and tracked circulating CD8+ T-cell counts.

The CDR3 loop spans 15 amino acids. V trimming: 7 bases; J trimming: 2 bases; junction bases outside the gene matches: 13. The V gene's germline CDR1 is SQVTM and CDR2 ANQGSEA. The protocol was immunoSEQ multiplex PCR, while the TCRdb copy is restricted to in-frame clones and leaves out a portion. The sample records approximately 100,000 clones, 60% to 80% being singletons. The source of this sequence is a human donor with chronic lymphocytic leukemia. V usage is TRBV29-1 and J usage is TRBJ2-5; 7 bases are shared with TRBD2. The starting material was PBMCs, obtained after 24 months of ibrutinib treatment. The CDR3 DNA follows: TGCAGCGCGCCCCCTAGCGGAGCTTTTCAAGAGACCCAGTACTTC. This encodes CSAPPSGAFQETQYF.